This T cell receptor (beta chain) is from a study of control samples from healthy donors and cancer patients. The V and J ends lost 6 bases and 0 bases respectively, with 12 bases between them. Germline V gene data show CDR1 as MNHEY and CDR2 as SVGEGT. The CDR3 extends over 15 amino acids. Using immunoSEQ multiplex PCR, the repertoire was profiled, and TCRdb retains in-frame clones only, with some absent. There are around 77,000 clones in the sample; around 92% occur only once, and almost 6% lies in the top ten. The V and J genes are TRBV6-2 or TRBV6-3 and TRBJ1-5; D is perhaps TRBD1 (5 bases). This TCR was sampled from a woman between 55 and 75 years old in good health. Source material: blood. In DNA form, the CDR3 reads TGTGCCAGCAGCCAGGACAATTATAGCAATCAGCCCCAGCATTTT. This translates into CASSQDNYSNQPQHF.